This TCR beta chain was sequenced for a study of T-cell memory formation after mild COVID-19. This CDR3 has 13 residues. Looked up from germline, CDR1 is DFQATT and CDR2 is SNEGSKA (reference sequence). V lost 6 bases, J lost 7 bases, and 18 bases lay in between. One entry per CDR3 protein results from TCRdb running MiXCR on the 5' RACE reads. Among about 320,000 distinct CDR3 sequences listed, roughly an eighth were seen once. Sequenced: PBMCs or a T cell subset sorted from them (not recorded which). This receptor was obtained from a man aged 18 to 30 who had mild COVID-19 (a few samples of this study predate the infection). Cell type and time point are not known. The rearrangement joins TRBV20-1 to TRBJ2-5; TRBD1 or TRBD2 may be the D gene (5 bases each). CDR3 in DNA: TGCAGTGCCCCGGCCGGGGACCGGGGGACCCAGTACTTC. Its protein is CSAPAGDRGTQYF.